These 18 T cell receptor beta chains were all obtained from the same sample, sequenced in a study of molecular identifiers for immune sequencing clone quantification. A single record per CDR3 protein comes from TCRdb applying MiXCR to the PCR reads. The data contain about 320,000 distinct CDR3 sequences, over 20% of them singletons. The sample was naive CD8+ T cells from blood, with Jurkat cell RNA spiked in. Described subset: FACS-sorted CD8+CD4-CCR7+CD45RA+ naive T cells. The source is a human donor in good health. Some libraries in this study had Jurkat cell RNA spiked in.

This clonotype was counted many times. The chain uses TRBV29-1 and TRBJ2-1; tentatively, D is TRBD1 or TRBD2 (6 bases each). CDR1 is SQVTM, CDR2 ANQGSEA, per germline. The CDR3 extends over 13 amino acids. V was trimmed by 5 bases and J by 9 bases, leaving 17 bases between them. CDR3 loop: CSVRGGGIGEQFF. For the CDR3, the DNA is TGCAGCGTTCGAGGAGGGGGTATTGGTGAGCAGTTCTTC.

This clonotype was observed many times. The chain is built from TRBV10-2 and TRBJ2-7; D is ambiguous. V was clipped by 6 bases and J by 5 bases, with 17 bases between them. This CDR3 is built from 14 residues. Looked up from germline, CDR1 is WSHSY and CDR2 is SAAADI. As DNA, the CDR3 is TGCGCCAGCAGGGACCGAAGTAGAGTCCACGAGCAGTACTTC. Its protein product is CASRDRSRVHEQYF.

This clonotype was detected only once. CDR3 in amino acids: CASSLESRLAGGMETQYF. As DNA, the CDR3 is TGTGCCAGCAGCTTAGAGAGCCGACTAGCGGGAGGTATGGAGACCCAGTACTTC. The chain combines TRBV7-2 with TRBJ2-5, with TRBD2 identical over 13 bases. From germline, CDR1 is SGHTA and CDR2 FQGNSA. This CDR3 is built from 18 residues. V shed 1 base and J 5 bases; nucleotides not matched to a gene: 10.

The rearrangement joins TRBV19 to TRBJ2-3; D not certain. V was cut by 5 bases and J by 3 bases, with 12 bases left in between. Germline values: CDR1 LNHDA, CDR2 SQIVND (reference sequence). This CDR3 contains 14 residues. The CDR3 coding sequence is TGTGCCAGTAGTGTCGTGCTTGGGACAGATACGCAGTATTTT. Its translation is CASSVVLGTDTQYF.

In regard to this clonotype: This may arise from a read error, as a much more abundant clone is one base away. V and J are TRBV6-2 or TRBV6-3 and TRBJ1-5; D is possibly TRBD1 (5 bases). The CDR3 consists of 14 residues. From germline, CDR1 is MNHEY and CDR2 SVGEGT. V was clipped by 4 bases and J by 6 bases, with 13 bases between them. The CDR3 reads CASSSRGKTQPQHF. CDR3 DNA sequence: TGTGCCAGCAGTTCGAGGGGAAAAACTCAGCCCCAGCATTTT.

As regards this clonotype: Given a much more abundant clone one base away, this may be a read error. The CDR3 DNA reads as TGTGCCAGCAGCACCAGGGTGCCCACGTACGAGCAGCACTTC. It yields the protein CASSTRVPTYEQHF. The rearrangement joins TRBV12-3 or TRBV12-4 to TRBJ2-7; the D gene is possibly TRBD1 (5 bases). The CDR3 sequence is 14 residues long.

About this clonotype itself: A clone one base away is much larger, so this may be a read error. V gene TRBV20-1 combines with J gene TRBJ2-7, with D uncertain. The CDR3 loop spans 14 amino acids. Germline V gene data show CDR1 as DFQATT and CDR2 as SNEGSKA (reference sequence). The CDR3 bases are TGCAGTGCTAGAGATTCGGGCAACTCCTACGAGCAGCACTTC. This encodes CSARDSGNSYEQHF.

In this sample, this clonotype turned up many times. The rearrangement joins TRBV12-3 or TRBV12-4 to TRBJ1-5; TRBD1 matches 9 bases. Trimming took 5 bases from V and 6 from J; bases not matched to a gene: 11. This CDR3 spans 16 amino acids. CDR3 DNA sequence: TGTGCCAGCAGTAAGACCGGGACAGGGTTGTCTCAGCCCCAGCATTTT. It yields the protein CASSKTGTGLSQPQHF.

The chain has TRBV12-3 or TRBV12-4 and TRBJ1-6; D remains ambiguous. The CDR3 totals 16 residues. The germline V and J ends were trimmed by 6 bases and 8 bases, with 20 bases remaining between them. The CDR3 is CASREGPLNAHSPLHF. The CDR3 DNA sequence: TGTGCCAGCAGGGAAGGACCCCTCAACGCGCATTCACCCCTCCACTTT.

This clonotype was seen only a few times. The V call is TRBV7-9, the J call TRBJ2-1, with a weak D call TRBD2 (5 bases). CDR1 and CDR2 (germline): SEHNR, FQNEAQ (reference sequence). Trimming left V 3 bases short and J 5 bases short, with 11 bases between. This CDR3 contains 14 residues. CDR3 sequence: CASSLLGDDNEQFF. The DNA for the CDR3 is TGTGCCAGCAGCTTGTTGGGAGATGACAATGAGCAGTTCTTC.

As regards this clonotype: One base away lies a much larger clone, so this may be a sequencing read error. The chain is built from TRBV7-6 and TRBJ2-3, with D maybe TRBD2 (6 bases). The V gene's germline CDR1 is SGHVS and CDR2 FNYEAQ. The CDR3 covers 15 residues. CDR3 in DNA: TGTGTCTTGGGGGGTAATATGGGAGACACAGATACGCAGTATTTT. Protein sequence: CVLGGNMGDTDTQYF.

This clonotype was picked up many times. The V call is TRBV7-6, the J call TRBJ1-5, with a possible D match to TRBD1 (5 bases). V was cut by 2 bases and J by 3 bases, with 11 bases left in between. CDR1 is SGHVS and CDR2 is FNYEAQ in the germline V gene. The CDR3 is 15 residues long. CDR3 in DNA: TGTGCCAGCAGCTTATCCCAGGGAAACAATCAGCCCCAGCATTTT. This gives the protein CASSLSQGNNQPQHF.

Worth noting for this clonotype: Relative to the germline gene, one junction end is altered; a read error may explain this. The chain is built from TRBV27 and TRBJ2-3; 9 bases align to TRBD1. The CDR3 has 17 amino acids. CDR1 is MNHEY and CDR2 is SMNVEV in the germline V gene (reference sequence). The CDR3 sequence: CASGLMTPGQGNTPQYF. CDR3 in DNA: TGTGCCAGCGGTTTAATGACACCGGGACAGGGTAATACGCCGCAGTATTTT.

This clonotype showed up just once. A read error may explain this, as a much larger clone is one base away. The genes are TRBV19 and TRBJ1-2; D may be TRBD1 (5 bases). Germline V lookup: CDR1 LNHDA, CDR2 SQIVND (reference sequence). CDR3 size: 15 residues. The CDR3 DNA sequence: TGTGCCGGTAGTATAGGGTCCCGGGGCGGCTATGGCTACACCTTC. It encodes CAGSIGSRGGYGYTF.

This clonotype was seen a few times. V and J are TRBV20-1 and TRBJ1-1, with no clear D. The CDR3 sequence is 14 residues long. CDR1 is DFQATT and CDR2 is SNEGSKA in the germline V gene (reference sequence). The germline V and J ends were trimmed by 1 base and 3 bases, with 12 bases remaining between them. The CDR3 bases are TGCAGTGCTAGAGGAGACACGGATGACACTGAAGCTTTCTTT. Protein sequence: CSARGDTDDTEAFF.

This clonotype was found many times. V is TRBV7-9 and J is TRBJ2-7; no clear D gene. V was clipped by 10 bases and J by 2 bases, with 9 bases between them. CDR1 SEHNR and CDR2 FQNEAQ come from the germline V gene (reference sequence). The CDR3 covers 11 residues. The CDR3: CATLGAYEQYF. The CDR3 DNA sequence: TGTGCCACCCTCGGTGCCTACGAGCAGTACTTC.

This clonotype has ten or more counts. The rearrangement links TRBV27 to TRBJ2-1; TRBD2 matches at 9 bases. After removal of 7 bases from V and 8 bases from J, the junction contained 12 bases not matched to a gene. Germline V gene data show CDR1 as MNHEY and CDR2 as SMNVEV (reference sequence). This CDR3 region has 15 residues. CDR3 DNA sequence: TGTGCCAGCACCTTAGCGGGAGCGGGGGTACATGAGCAGTTCTTC. Amino acids: CASTLAGAGVHEQFF.

A note on this clonotype: It is likely a read error, because the conserved phenylalanine at the end of the CDR3 is missing. CDR3 sequence: CASSSLGDTEAFS. The CDR3 DNA sequence: TGTGCCAGCAGCTCGTTGGGGGACACTGAAGCTTTCTCT. This chain links TRBV7-9 with TRBJ1-1; perhaps TRBD1 as D (5 bases). CDR1 is SEHNR, CDR2 FQNEAQ, per germline (reference sequence). Between the trimmed V and J ends, which lost 4 bases and 3 bases, there was a span of 9 bases. This CDR3 is 13 amino acids long.